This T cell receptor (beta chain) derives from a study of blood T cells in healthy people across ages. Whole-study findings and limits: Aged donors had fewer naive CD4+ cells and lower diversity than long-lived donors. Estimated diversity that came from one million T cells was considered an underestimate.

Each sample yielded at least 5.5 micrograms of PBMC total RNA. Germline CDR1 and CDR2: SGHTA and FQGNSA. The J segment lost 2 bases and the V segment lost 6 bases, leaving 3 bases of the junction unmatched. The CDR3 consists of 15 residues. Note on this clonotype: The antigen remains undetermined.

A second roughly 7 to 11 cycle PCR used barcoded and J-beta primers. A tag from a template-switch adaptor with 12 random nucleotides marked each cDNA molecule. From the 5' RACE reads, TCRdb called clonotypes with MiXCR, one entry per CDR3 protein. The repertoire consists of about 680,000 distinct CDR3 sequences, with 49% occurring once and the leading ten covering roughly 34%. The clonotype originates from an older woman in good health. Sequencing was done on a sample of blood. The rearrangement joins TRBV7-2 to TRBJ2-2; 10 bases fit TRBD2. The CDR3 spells CASRRTSGNTGELFF. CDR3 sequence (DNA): TGTGCCAGCAGAAGGACTAGCGGAAACACCGGGGAGCTGTTTTTT.